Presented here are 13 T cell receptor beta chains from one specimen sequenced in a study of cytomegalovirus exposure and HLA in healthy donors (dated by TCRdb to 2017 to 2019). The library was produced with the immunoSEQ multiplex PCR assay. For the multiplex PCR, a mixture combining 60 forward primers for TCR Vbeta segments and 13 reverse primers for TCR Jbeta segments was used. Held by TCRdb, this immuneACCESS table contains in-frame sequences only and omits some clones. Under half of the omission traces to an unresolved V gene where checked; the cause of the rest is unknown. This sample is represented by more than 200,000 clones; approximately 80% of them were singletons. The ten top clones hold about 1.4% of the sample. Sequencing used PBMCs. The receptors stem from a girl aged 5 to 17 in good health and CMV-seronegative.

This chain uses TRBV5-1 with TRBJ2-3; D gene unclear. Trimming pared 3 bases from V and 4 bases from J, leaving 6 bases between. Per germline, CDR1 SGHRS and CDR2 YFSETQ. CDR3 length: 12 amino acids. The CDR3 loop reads CASSSPPDTQYF. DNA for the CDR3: TGCGCCAGCAGCTCCCCTCCAGATACGCAGTATTTT. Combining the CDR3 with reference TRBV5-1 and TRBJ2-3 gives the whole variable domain KAGVTQTPRYLIKTRGQQVTLSCSPISGHRSVSWYQQTPGQGLQFLFEYFSETQRNKGNFPGRFSGRQFSNSRSEMNVSTLELGDSALYLCASSSPPDTQYFGPGTRLTVL.

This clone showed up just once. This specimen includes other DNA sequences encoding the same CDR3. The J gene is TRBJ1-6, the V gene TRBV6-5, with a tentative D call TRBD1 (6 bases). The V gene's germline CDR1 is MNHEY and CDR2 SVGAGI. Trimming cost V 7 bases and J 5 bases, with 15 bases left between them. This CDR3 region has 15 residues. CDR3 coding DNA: TGTGCCAGCACCTACAACGACAGGAATAATTCACCCCTCCACTTT. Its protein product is CASTYNDRNNSPLHF.

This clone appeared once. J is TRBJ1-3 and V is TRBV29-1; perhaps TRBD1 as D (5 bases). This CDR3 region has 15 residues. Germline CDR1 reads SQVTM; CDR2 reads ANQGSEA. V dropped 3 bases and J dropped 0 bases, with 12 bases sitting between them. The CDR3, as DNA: TGCAGCGTTGATACCAGGGCGTACTCTGGAAACACCATATATTTT. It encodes CSVDTRAYSGNTIYF.

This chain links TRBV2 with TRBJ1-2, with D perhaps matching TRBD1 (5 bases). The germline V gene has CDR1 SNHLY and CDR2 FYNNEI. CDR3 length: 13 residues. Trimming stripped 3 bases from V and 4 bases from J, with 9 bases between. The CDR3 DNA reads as TGTGCCAGCAGTGACGGGCAGGGCTATGGCTACACCTTC. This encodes CASSDGQGYGYTF.

In DNA form, the CDR3 reads TGTGCCAGCAGCCAGGGGGCGCGGTATCAGCCCCAGCATTTT. Its protein is CASSQGARYQPQHF. The chain uses TRBV28 and TRBJ1-5; 8 bases fit TRBD1. J was trimmed by 5 bases and V by 6 bases; bases with no gene match: 6. Germline V gene lookup returns CDR1 MDHEN and CDR2 SYDVKM. The CDR3 consists of 14 residues.

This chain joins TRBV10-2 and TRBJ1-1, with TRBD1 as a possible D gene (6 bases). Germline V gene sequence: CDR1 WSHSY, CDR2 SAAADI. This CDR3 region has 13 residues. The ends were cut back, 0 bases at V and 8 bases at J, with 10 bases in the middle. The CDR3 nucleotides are TGCGCCAGCAGTGAGTCGGGGAGGGGGGAAGCTTTCTTT. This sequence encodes CASSESGRGEAFF.

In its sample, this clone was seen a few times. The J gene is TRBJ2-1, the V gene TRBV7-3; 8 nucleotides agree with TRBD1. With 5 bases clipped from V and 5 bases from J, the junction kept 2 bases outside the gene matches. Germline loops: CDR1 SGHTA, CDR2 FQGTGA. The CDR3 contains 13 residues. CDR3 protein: CASSLDRDNEQFF. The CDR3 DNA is TGTGCCAGCAGCCTGGACAGGGACAATGAGCAGTTCTTC.

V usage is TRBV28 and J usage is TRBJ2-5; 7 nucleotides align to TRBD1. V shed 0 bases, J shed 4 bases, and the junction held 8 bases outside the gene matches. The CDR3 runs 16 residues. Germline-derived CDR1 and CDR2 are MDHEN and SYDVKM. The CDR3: CASSLWADRVGETQYF. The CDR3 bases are TGTGCCAGCAGTTTATGGGCCGACAGGGTCGGAGAGACCCAGTACTTC.

For the CDR3, the DNA is TGTGCCAGCAGCCATAGGAGAGAAGCTAACTATGGCTACACCTTC. This codes for CASSHRREANYGYTF. The V and J genes are TRBV11-1 and TRBJ1-2, with D hard to call. V lost 5 bases to trimming and J lost 0 bases, with 13 bases between them. The CDR3 spans 15 residues. Per germline, CDR1 SGHAT and CDR2 FQDESV (reference sequence).

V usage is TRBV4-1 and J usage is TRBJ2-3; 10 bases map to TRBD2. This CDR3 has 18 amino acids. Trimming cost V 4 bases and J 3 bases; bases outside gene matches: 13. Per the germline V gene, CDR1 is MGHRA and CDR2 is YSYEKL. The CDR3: CASSLPSTLAGVTDTQYF. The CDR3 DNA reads TGCGCCAGCAGCCTTCCCAGCACTCTAGCGGGAGTAACAGATACGCAGTATTTT.

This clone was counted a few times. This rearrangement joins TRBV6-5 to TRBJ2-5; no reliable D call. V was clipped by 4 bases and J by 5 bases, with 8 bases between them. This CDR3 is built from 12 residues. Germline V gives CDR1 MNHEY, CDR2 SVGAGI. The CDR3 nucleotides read TGTGCCAGCAGTTCATTCGAGGAGACCCAGTACTTC. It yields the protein CASSSFEETQYF.

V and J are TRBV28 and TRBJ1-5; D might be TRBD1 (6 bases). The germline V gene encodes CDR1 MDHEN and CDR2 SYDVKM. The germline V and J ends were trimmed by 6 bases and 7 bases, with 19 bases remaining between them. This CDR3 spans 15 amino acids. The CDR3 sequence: CASRPQGPRGQPQHF. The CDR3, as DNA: TGTGCCAGCAGACCTCAGGGGCCCCGGGGCCAGCCCCAGCATTTT. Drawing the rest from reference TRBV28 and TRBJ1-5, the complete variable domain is DVKVTQSSRYLVKRTGEKVFLECVQDMDHENMFWYRQDPGLGLRLIYFSYDVKMKEKGDIPEGYSVSREKKERFSLILESASTNQTSMYLCASRPQGPRGQPQHFGDGTRLSIL.

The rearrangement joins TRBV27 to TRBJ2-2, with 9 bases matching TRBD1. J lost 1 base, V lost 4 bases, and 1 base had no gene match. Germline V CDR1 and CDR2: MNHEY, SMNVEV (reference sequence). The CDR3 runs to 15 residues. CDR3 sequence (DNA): TGTGCCAGCAGTTGGGGACAGGGGAACACCGGGGAGCTGTTTTTT. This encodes CASSWGQGNTGELFF.